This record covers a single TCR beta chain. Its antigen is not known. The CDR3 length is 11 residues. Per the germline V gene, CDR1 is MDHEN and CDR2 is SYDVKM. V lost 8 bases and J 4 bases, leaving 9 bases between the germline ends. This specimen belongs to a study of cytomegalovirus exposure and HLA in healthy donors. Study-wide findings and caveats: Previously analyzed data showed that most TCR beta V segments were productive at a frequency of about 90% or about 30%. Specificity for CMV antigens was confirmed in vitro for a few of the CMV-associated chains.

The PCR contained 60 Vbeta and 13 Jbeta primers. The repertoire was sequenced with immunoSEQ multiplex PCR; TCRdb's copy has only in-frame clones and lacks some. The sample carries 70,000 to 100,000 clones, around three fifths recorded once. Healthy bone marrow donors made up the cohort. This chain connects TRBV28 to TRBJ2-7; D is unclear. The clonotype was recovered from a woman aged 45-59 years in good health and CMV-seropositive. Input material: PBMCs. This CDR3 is CASQAQYEQYF. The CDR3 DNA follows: TGTGCCAGCCAGGCTCAGTACGAGCAGTACTTC.